This record looks at one T cell receptor (beta chain) sequence and its context. This sample was included in a study of shared clonotypes between healthy human individuals. Naive CD8 cells comprised CD45RO-negative, CCR7-positively selected cells, excluding terminally differentiated effector memory CD45RA+ cells. The CDR3 runs to 15 residues. Germline V gene data show CDR1 as SNHLY and CDR2 as FYNNEI. Losses at the gene ends were 1 base for V and 3 bases for J; bases not matched to a gene: 5. An approximately 220 ng quantity of DNA, 29,000 or so T cell genomes, went into the sorted-subset replicate PCRs. TCRdb keeps only in-frame clones here, not all; method: immunoSEQ multiplex PCR. The sample contains nearly 2 million clones, over 85% of which appear only once.

This TCR came from a man aged 18 to 29 in good health. The specimen was naive CD8+ T cells sorted from blood. The rearrangement links TRBV2 to TRBJ2-7, with 8 bases matching TRBD2. For the CDR3, the DNA is TGTGCCAGCAGTGAAGGGGGGACTAGGCACTACGAGCAGTACTTC. This codes for CASSEGGTRHYEQYF.